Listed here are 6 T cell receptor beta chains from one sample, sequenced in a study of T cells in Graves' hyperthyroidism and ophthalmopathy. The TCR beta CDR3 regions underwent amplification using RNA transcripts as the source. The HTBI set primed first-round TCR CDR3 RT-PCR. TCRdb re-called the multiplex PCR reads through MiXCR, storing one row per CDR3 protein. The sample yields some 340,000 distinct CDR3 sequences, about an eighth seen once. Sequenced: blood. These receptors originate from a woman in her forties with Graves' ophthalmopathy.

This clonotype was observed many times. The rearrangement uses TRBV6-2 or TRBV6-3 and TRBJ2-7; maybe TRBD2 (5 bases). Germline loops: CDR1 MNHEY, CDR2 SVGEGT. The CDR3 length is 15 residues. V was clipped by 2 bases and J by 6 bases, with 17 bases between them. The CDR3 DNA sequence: TGTGCCAGCAGTTACCCGGGCGTGCGGGCGCGCGAGCAGTACTTC. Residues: CASSYPGVRAREQYF.

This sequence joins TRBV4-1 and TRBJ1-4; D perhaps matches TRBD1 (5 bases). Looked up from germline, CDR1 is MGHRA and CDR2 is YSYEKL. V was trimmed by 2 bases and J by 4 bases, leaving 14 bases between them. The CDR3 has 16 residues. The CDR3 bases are TGCGCCAGCAGCCAACCAGTCGGCAGGGATAATGAAAAACTGTTTTTT. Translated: CASSQPVGRDNEKLFF.

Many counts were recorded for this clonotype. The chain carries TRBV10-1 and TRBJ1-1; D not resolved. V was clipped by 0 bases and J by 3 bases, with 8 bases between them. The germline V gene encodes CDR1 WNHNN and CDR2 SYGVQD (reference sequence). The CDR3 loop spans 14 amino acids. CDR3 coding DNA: TGCGCCAGCAGTGAGTCGAGGCCGGACACTGAAGCTTTCTTT. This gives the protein CASSESRPDTEAFF.

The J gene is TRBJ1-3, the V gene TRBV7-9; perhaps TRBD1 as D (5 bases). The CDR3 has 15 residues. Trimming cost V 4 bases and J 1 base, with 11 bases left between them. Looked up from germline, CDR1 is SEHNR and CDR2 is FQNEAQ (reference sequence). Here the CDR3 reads CASSSPGVSGNTIYF. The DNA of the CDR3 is TGTGCCAGCAGCTCCCCGGGGGTTTCTGGAAACACCATATATTTT. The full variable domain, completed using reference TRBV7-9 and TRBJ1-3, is DTGVSQNPRHKITKRGQNVTFRCDPISEHNRLYWYRQTLGQGPEFLTYFQNEAQLEKSRLLSDRFSAERPKGSFSTLEIQRTEQGDSAMYLCASSSPGVSGNTIYFGEGSWLTVV.

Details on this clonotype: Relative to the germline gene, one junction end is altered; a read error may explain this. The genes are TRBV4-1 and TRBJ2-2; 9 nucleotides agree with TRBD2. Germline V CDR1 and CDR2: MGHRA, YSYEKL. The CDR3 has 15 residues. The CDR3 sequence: CASSLAGGNGGELCF. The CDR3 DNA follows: TGCGCCAGCAGCCTCGCGGGAGGGAACGGCGGGGAGCTGTGTTTT.

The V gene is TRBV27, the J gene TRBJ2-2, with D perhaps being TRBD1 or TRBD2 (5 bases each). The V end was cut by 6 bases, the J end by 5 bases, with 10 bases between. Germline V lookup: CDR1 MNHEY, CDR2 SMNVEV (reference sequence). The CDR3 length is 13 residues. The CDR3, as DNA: TGTGCCAGCAGGCAGGGACGTACCGGGGAGCTGTTTTTT. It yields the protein CASRQGRTGELFF.